The 24 T cell receptor beta chains below come from one sample, sequenced in a study of OX40 agonist ivuxolimab in advanced cancers. Libraries were constructed by the immunoSEQ multiplex PCR assay. The immuneACCESS repertoire file appears here via TCRdb, limited to in-frame rearrangements. These files lack a portion of the clones; in checked studies, under half of the deficit traces to unresolved V genes, and the cause of the others is not known. Present in this sample are approximately 23,000 clones, over 70% of which were seen just once. The leading ten clones occupy 35% to 45% of the sample. The specimen was CD4+ or CD8+ T cells sorted from blood, collected in a trial of the OX40 agonist ivuxolimab. These receptors all stem from an adult with an advanced solid tumor such as melanoma, head and neck, liver or kidney cancer.

The V call is TRBV4-1, the J call TRBJ2-5; 16 nucleotides agree with TRBD2. V trimming: 4 bases; J trimming: 1 base; junction bases outside the gene matches: 6. Germline lookup yields CDR1 MGHRA and CDR2 YSYEKL. The CDR3 is made up of 18 amino acids. The CDR3 bases are TGCGCCAGCAGCCTAGGGACTAGCGGGGGGGACCCCCAAGAGACCCAGTACTTC. Translating it yields CASSLGTSGGDPQETQYF.

The chain links TRBV5-1 to TRBJ2-7; D gene unclear. The CDR3 consists of 15 residues. V lost 0 bases and J lost 2, with 12 bases in between. CDR1 and CDR2 from the germline V gene are SGHRS and YFSETQ. CDR3 DNA sequence: TGCGCCAGCAGCTTGGAGTTAAGGGCCCCCTACGAGCAGTACTTC. Protein: CASSLELRAPYEQYF.

The CDR3 loop reads CASSLGTGRPYEQYF. The CDR3 DNA sequence: TGTGCCAGCAGCCTAGGGACAGGAAGACCTTACGAGCAGTACTTC. The chain combines TRBV9 with TRBJ2-7; 8 bases agree with TRBD1. After removal of 4 bases from V and 4 bases from J, the junction contained 10 bases not matched to a gene. The length of the CDR3 is 15 residues. Germline V gives CDR1 SGDLS, CDR2 YYNGEE.

This clone showed up just a few times. The chain couples TRBV7-3 to TRBJ2-3; D unclear. With 1 base removed from V and 3 bases from J, the gap between germline ends came to 5 bases. The CDR3 is made up of 13 amino acids. From germline, CDR1 is SGHTA and CDR2 FQGTGA. The DNA for the CDR3 is TGTGCCAGCAGCTTAATGGCGACAGATACGCAGTATTTT. Translating gives CASSLMATDTQYF.

This rearrangement joins TRBV4-2 to TRBJ2-7; TRBD2 matches 10 bases. This CDR3 spans 15 amino acids. J lost 3 bases, V lost 1 base, and 3 bases had no gene match. The germline gives CDR1 LGHNA, CDR2 YNFKEQ. CDR3 DNA: TGTGCCAGCAGCCAAGCGCTAGCGGGGGACTACGAGCAGTACTTC. Protein: CASSQALAGDYEQYF.

This clone has just one count. The chain employs TRBV19 and TRBJ1-5, with D tentatively TRBD1 (6 bases). Germline values: CDR1 LNHDA, CDR2 SQIVND (reference sequence). V was cut by 0 bases and J by 1 base, with 25 bases left in between. The CDR3 is 21 residues long. CDR3 in amino acids: CASSIEWGRQVFKKSNQPQHF. The CDR3 DNA is TGTGCCAGTAGTATAGAATGGGGGCGGCAGGTTTTTAAGAAGAGCAATCAGCCCCAGCATTTT.

This clone was found a few times. The J gene is TRBJ2-7, the V gene TRBV19, with 8 bases aligning to TRBD1. Germline loops: CDR1 LNHDA, CDR2 SQIVND (reference sequence). V dropped 0 bases and J dropped 3; count of bases not matched to a gene: 7. There are 16 residues in the CDR3. The CDR3, as DNA: TGTGCCAGTAGTATAGAGGGTGGGACAGGTCTCTACGAGCAGTACTTC. Protein sequence: CASSIEGGTGLYEQYF.

The V and J genes are TRBV7-9 and TRBJ2-2; possibly TRBD1 for D (6 bases). This CDR3 region has 17 residues. Germline V gene lookup returns CDR1 SEHNR and CDR2 FQNEAQ (reference sequence). V was cut by 3 bases and J by 0 bases, with 14 bases left in between. The CDR3 here is CASSLPSGHPNTGELFF. The CDR3 nucleotides read TGTGCCAGCAGCTTGCCCTCGGGACACCCGAACACCGGGGAGCTGTTTTTT.

The DNA of the CDR3 is TGTGCCAGCAGCTCTGGCGGGGTTTACGAGCAGTACTTC. Protein: CASSSGGVYEQYF. The J gene is TRBJ2-7, the V gene TRBV5-6; possible D gene TRBD2, 6 bases. V dropped 3 bases and J dropped 4 bases, with 11 bases sitting between them. The CDR3 totals 13 residues. Germline V gene sequence: CDR1 SGHDT, CDR2 YYEEEE.

In its sample, this clone was seen a few times. The chain has TRBV19 and TRBJ2-2; D not resolved. V lost 10 bases and J lost 4, with 13 bases in between. The CDR3 covers 13 residues. CDR1 is LNHDA, CDR2 SQIVND, per germline (reference sequence). CDR3 region: CATRLKGTGELFF. Written as DNA, the CDR3 is TGTGCCACTCGTCTTAAGGGCACCGGGGAGCTGTTTTTT.

This clone was seen a single time. This rearrangement joins TRBV5-6 to TRBJ2-3; 8 bases are shared with TRBD2. Germline V gene lookup returns CDR1 SGHDT and CDR2 YYEEEE. The CDR3 totals 15 residues. With V trimmed by 4 bases and J by 2 bases, 6 bases remained unmatched. As DNA, the CDR3 is TGTGCCAGCAGCATACTAGCGGAGAACACAGATACGCAGTATTTT. It codes for CASSILAENTDTQYF.

The genes are TRBV7-2 and TRBJ2-5; D remains ambiguous. V lost 5 bases and J lost 0, with 10 bases in between. Germline V gene data show CDR1 as SGHTA and CDR2 as FQGNSA. The CDR3 totals 14 residues. The CDR3 DNA follows: TGTGCCAGCAGCCCCCGCGAGGACCAAGAGACCCAGTACTTC. It codes for CASSPREDQETQYF.

V and J are TRBV9 and TRBJ2-5; maybe TRBD1 (5 bases). V was pared by 0 bases and J by 5 bases, with 8 bases between. Germline loops: CDR1 SGDLS, CDR2 YYNGEE. The CDR3 loop spans 13 amino acids. CDR3 sequence: CASSVGSGETQYF. The CDR3 nucleotides read TGTGCCAGCAGCGTAGGGTCAGGGGAGACCCAGTACTTC.

This chain links TRBV5-8 with TRBJ2-7; 8 nucleotides line up with TRBD1. This CDR3 is built from 13 residues. Germline CDR1 reads SGHTS; CDR2 reads YDEGEE. Unmatched junction bases numbered 6, after V lost 3 bases and J lost 7 bases. The CDR3 protein is CASSWGQAWEQYF. As DNA, the CDR3 is TGTGCCAGCAGCTGGGGACAGGCTTGGGAGCAGTACTTC.

The chain employs TRBV9 and TRBJ1-2; D is perhaps TRBD1 (5 bases). V gave up 1 base and J gave up 3 bases, with 28 bases separating them. Germline V gives CDR1 SGDLS, CDR2 YYNGEE. This CDR3 spans 20 amino acids. The CDR3 is CASSVYAPTDGQPADYGYTF. The CDR3 nucleotides are TGTGCCAGCAGCGTATATGCCCCCACCGACGGACAACCGGCGGACTATGGCTACACCTTC.

V is TRBV4-1 and J is TRBJ2-7, with 11 bases fitting TRBD2. There are 15 residues in the CDR3. Per the germline V gene, CDR1 is MGHRA and CDR2 is YSYEKL. After removal of 5 bases from V and 4 bases from J, the junction contained 7 bases not matched to a gene. The CDR3: CASSTLAGDVYEQYF. In nucleotides, the CDR3 is TGCGCCAGCAGCACACTAGCGGGAGATGTATACGAGCAGTACTTC.

V gene TRBV19 combines with J gene TRBJ1-1; 7 bases are shared with TRBD1. J lost 0 bases, V lost 5 bases, and 3 bases had no gene match. The length of the CDR3 is 14 residues. Germline values: CDR1 LNHDA, CDR2 SQIVND (reference sequence). CDR3 bases: TGTGCCAGTAGTTTGGGACAGTTGAACACTGAAGCTTTCTTT. Protein: CASSLGQLNTEAFF.

This sequence joins TRBV7-9 and TRBJ2-3; 13 bases match TRBD2. This CDR3 has 17 amino acids. V gave up 4 bases and J gave up 2 bases; unmatched junction bases: 6. Germline V gene lookup returns CDR1 SEHNR and CDR2 FQNEAQ (reference sequence). CDR3 nucleotide sequence: TGTGCCAGCAGCTCAGGACTAGCGGGGGTGATCACAGATACGCAGTATTTT. It yields the protein CASSSGLAGVITDTQYF. The whole variable domain, filled in from reference TRBV7-9 and TRBJ2-3, reads DTGVSQNPRHKITKRGQNVTFRCDPISEHNRLYWYRQTLGQGPEFLTYFQNEAQLEKSRLLSDRFSAERPKGSFSTLEIQRTEQGDSAMYLCASSSGLAGVITDTQYFGPGTRLTVL.

This chain uses TRBV12-5 with TRBJ1-4; D uncertain. The CDR3 runs 14 residues. From germline, CDR1 is LGHNT and CDR2 FRNRAP. Trimming stripped 6 bases from V and 0 bases from J, with 8 bases between. The CDR3 spells CASGSTTTNEKLFF. CDR3 bases: TGTGCTAGTGGCTCGACAACAACTAATGAAAAACTGTTTTTT.

This chain connects TRBV4-1 to TRBJ2-2; either TRBD1 or TRBD2 may supply D (5 bases each). Germline CDR1 MGHRA, CDR2 YSYEKL. The CDR3 contains 14 residues. The germline V and J ends were trimmed by 1 base and 9 bases, with 12 bases remaining between them. The CDR3 sequence is CASSQGTGRRELFF. In DNA, the CDR3 is TGCGCCAGCAGCCAAGGGACGGGGCGCCGGGAGCTGTTTTTT.

The chain is built from TRBV4-1 and TRBJ2-7, with D unclear. Germline V CDR1 and CDR2: MGHRA, YSYEKL. V shed 1 base and J shed 7 bases, with 14 bases lying between them. The CDR3 contains 14 residues. CDR3 in amino acids: CASSQADHMGEQYF. The DNA of the CDR3 is TGCGCCAGCAGCCAAGCGGACCATATGGGGGAGCAGTACTTC.

The V call is TRBV7-8, the J call TRBJ2-3; D gene unclear. This CDR3 contains 13 residues. CDR1 is SGHVS and CDR2 is FQNEAQ in the germline V gene. The V end lost 8 bases, the J end lost 1 base, and 10 bases lay between the germline ends. In DNA form, the CDR3 reads TGTGCCAGCGGTTCGAGCGGCACAGATACGCAGTATTTT. The encoded protein is CASGSSGTDTQYF.

The chain employs TRBV4-3 and TRBJ2-3, with a weak D call TRBD2 (5 bases). From germline, CDR1 is LGHNA and CDR2 YSLEER. The ends were cut back, 3 bases at V and 5 bases at J, with 12 bases in the middle. The CDR3 sequence is 14 residues long. The CDR3 protein is CASSQSEVIDTQYF. The CDR3 DNA follows: TGCGCCAGCAGCCAGTCGGAGGTTATAGATACGCAGTATTTT.

The gene calls are TRBV30 and TRBJ2-4, with D unclear. The germline CDR1 and CDR2 sequences are GTSNPN and SVGIG (reference sequence). Trimming removed 0 bases from V and 0 bases from J, with 12 bases in between. CDR3 length equals 16 residues. The CDR3 DNA reads as TGTGCCTGGAGTGTAACTCCAGCCCTAGCCAAAAACATTCAGTACTTC. This codes for CAWSVTPALAKNIQYF.